This TCR beta chain stems from a study of T cell responses to AZD1222 COVID-19 vaccine. Study details: Second-dose intervals near 4 or 12 weeks were combined. General study findings and limits: Spike was spanned by vaccine-associated CD4 TCRs, with dominance at 160-218 and 743-854. The reported proportion of spike-specific TCRs targeting unmutated variant regions was nearly half. Just a handful of people given AZD1222 tested seropositive at baseline.

Method: immunoSEQ multiplex PCR; TCRdb's copy keeps in-frame clones and lacks some. The sample lists 90,000 to 150,000 clones, about 87% seen once, with roughly 8.9% in the top ten. Worth noting for this clone: Antigen specificity is unknown.

The source was peripheral blood, collected on day 0 of AZD1222 vaccination. This TCR was recovered from an adult in good health.

The CDR3 DNA sequence: TGTGCCAGCAGCCGGGGTGGTTACTACGAGCAGTACTTC. It specifies CASSRGGYYEQYF. V and J are TRBV28 and TRBJ2-7; D perhaps matches TRBD2 (5 bases). CDR1 MDHEN and CDR2 SYDVKM come from the germline V gene. The CDR3 has 13 amino acids. V was shortened by 6 bases and J by 3 bases, with 12 bases between the two germline ends.